Below are 24 T cell receptor beta chains sequenced from a single sample in a study of cytomegalovirus exposure and HLA in healthy donors. The primer mix had 60 Vbeta and 13 Jbeta primers. The data were produced by immunoSEQ multiplex PCR, yet TCRdb's version contains in-frame clones alone and is incomplete. The sample includes approximately 70,000 clones, 74% of them seen just once. The material sequenced was PBMCs. These receptor sequences come from a woman aged 55-70 years in good health and CMV-seropositive.

The DNA for the CDR3 is TGTGCCAGCAGGAACCAGGGGGCTCGGTACGAGCAGTACTTC. It codes for CASRNQGARYEQYF. The J gene is TRBJ2-7, the V gene TRBV6-5; 8 bases are a match to TRBD1. The CDR3 covers 14 residues. CDR1 is MNHEY, CDR2 SVGAGI, per germline. V shed 6 bases and J 4 bases; nucleotides not matched to a gene: 8.

The chain has TRBV5-1 and TRBJ1-1; 7 bases fit TRBD1. The CDR3 totals 14 residues. V was clipped by 2 bases and J by 1 base; unmatched bases: 2. Germline V gives CDR1 SGHRS, CDR2 YFSETQ. The CDR3 DNA follows: TGCGCCAGCAGCTTCAGGACAGGGAACACTGAAGCTTTCTTT. It translates to CASSFRTGNTEAFF.

This clone was recorded a few times. The chain uses TRBV2 and TRBJ1-3, with D possibly TRBD1 on 5 matching bases. CDR1 is SNHLY, CDR2 FYNNEI, per germline. The CDR3 has 14 amino acids. Trimming removed 6 bases from V and 1 base from J, with 10 bases in between. In DNA, the CDR3 is TGTGCCAGCAGACCCGCAGGGTCTGGAAACACCATATATTTT. This codes for CASRPAGSGNTIYF.

V usage is TRBV5-1 and J usage is TRBJ2-4; D is unclear. The V gene's germline CDR1 is SGHRS and CDR2 YFSETQ. The germline V and J ends were trimmed by 4 bases and 8 bases, with 16 bases remaining between them. This CDR3 has 14 amino acids. The chain's CDR3 is CASSHGQPSDIQYF. DNA of the CDR3: TGCGCCAGCAGCCATGGGCAGCCATCGGACATTCAGTACTTC.

The chain recombines TRBV29-1 with TRBJ2-7; 10 bases map to TRBD2. V gave up 1 base and J gave up 0 bases; unmatched junction bases: 3. Germline V gene lookup returns CDR1 SQVTM and CDR2 ANQGSEA. CDR3 length: 15 amino acids. The CDR3 protein is CSVEGLAGASYEQYF. In DNA, the CDR3 is TGCAGCGTTGAAGGGCTAGCGGGAGCCTCCTACGAGCAGTACTTC.

The chain has TRBV2 and TRBJ2-5; 7 bases agree with TRBD2. Germline loops: CDR1 SNHLY, CDR2 FYNNEI. The J segment lost 5 bases and the V segment lost 6 bases, leaving 9 bases of the junction unmatched. The CDR3 sequence is 14 residues long. The CDR3 DNA is TGTGCCAGCAGGCCCCGACTAGCCGTGGAGACCCAGTACTTC. It translates to CASRPRLAVETQYF.

The chain carries TRBV29-1 and TRBJ2-7; D not resolved. The V end lost 6 bases, the J end lost 5 bases, and 14 bases lay between the germline ends. Germline-derived CDR1 and CDR2 are SQVTM and ANQGSEA. The CDR3 runs to 12 residues. CDR3 region: CSVLLSFHEQYF. The CDR3 nucleotides are TGCAGCGTCCTACTGTCCTTCCACGAGCAGTACTTC.

This sequence joins TRBV6-1 and TRBJ1-2; the match to TRBD1 covers 7 bases. Germline CDR1 and CDR2: MNHNS and SASEGT. This CDR3 comprises 14 residues. With 6 bases clipped from V and 4 bases from J, the junction kept 8 bases outside the gene matches. CDR3 in amino acids: CASRERQGIYGYTF. The CDR3 bases are TGTGCCAGCAGGGAAAGACAGGGTATCTATGGCTACACCTTC.

This clone appeared once. The gene calls are TRBV6-6 and TRBJ1-6; tentatively, D is TRBD1 (5 bases). Trimming removed 7 bases at V and 7 bases at J, with 8 bases between. The CDR3 has 12 amino acids. CDR1 is MNHNY and CDR2 is SVGAGI in the germline V gene (reference sequence). CDR3 bases: TGTGCCAGCACACCAGGGAATTCACCCCTCCACTTT. Protein: CASTPGNSPLHF.

The chain couples TRBV7-3 to TRBJ2-7; weak D call: TRBD2 (6 bases). CDR3 length: 13 amino acids. Per the germline V gene, CDR1 is SGHTA and CDR2 is FQGTGA. Trimming took off 3 bases at V and 6 bases at J, with 12 bases between the two ends. The CDR3 DNA reads as TGTGCCAGCAGCTTGCATTCGGGACTCGAGCAGTACTTC. This translates into CASSLHSGLEQYF.

CDR3 coding DNA: TGTGCCAGTACCCCGAGCCGGGACAGGGGCACAGATACGCAGTATTTT. Its translation: CASTPSRDRGTDTQYF. The rearrangement uses TRBV19 and TRBJ2-3, with 9 bases aligning to TRBD1. Per germline, CDR1 LNHDA and CDR2 SQIVND (reference sequence). V gave up 7 bases and J gave up 1 base; unmatched junction bases: 9. The CDR3 is made up of 16 amino acids.

This sequence joins TRBV28 and TRBJ2-7; a possible D gene is TRBD1 (5 bases). The V gene's germline CDR1 is MDHEN and CDR2 SYDVKM. CDR3 size: 12 residues. The V gene lost 6 bases and the J gene lost 8 bases, with 14 bases spanning the gap. The CDR3 loop is CASSLTDNQQYF. The CDR3 DNA follows: TGTGCCAGCAGCCTTACGGACAACCAGCAGTACTTC.

A few counts support this clone. The chain uses TRBV6-5 and TRBJ2-7; 9 nucleotides align to TRBD1. Germline CDR1 reads MNHEY; CDR2 reads SVGAGI. After removal of 5 bases from V and 5 bases from J, the junction contained 10 bases not matched to a gene. The CDR3 covers 15 residues. The CDR3 loop reads CASSTGTGNSHEQYF. The CDR3 DNA follows: TGTGCCAGCAGTACCGGGACAGGGAACTCTCACGAGCAGTACTTC.

This clone was picked up one time. V gene TRBV7-6 combines with J gene TRBJ1-5, with D unclear. Trimming removed 5 bases at V and 4 bases at J, with 9 bases between. CDR1 SGHVS and CDR2 FNYEAQ come from the germline V gene. The CDR3 is 13 residues long. CDR3 DNA: TGTGCCAGCAGCGGCGCGGAAAATCAGCCCCAGCATTTT. It yields the protein CASSGAENQPQHF.

The chain carries TRBV5-6 and TRBJ2-7; D remains unclear. Germline V gene sequence: CDR1 SGHDT, CDR2 YYEEEE. The CDR3 sequence is 12 residues long. Trimming removed 1 base from V and 4 bases from J, with 6 bases in between. The CDR3 DNA sequence: TGTGCCAGCAGCTTGACAGCTTACGAGCAGTACTTC. Translated: CASSLTAYEQYF.

This clone was observed a few times. V and J are TRBV5-4 and TRBJ2-1; 8 bases line up with TRBD2. After removal of 2 bases from V and 4 bases from J, the junction contained 2 bases not matched to a gene. The CDR3 sequence is 14 residues long. Germline V CDR1 and CDR2: SGHNT, YYREEE (reference sequence). CDR3 sequence: CASSFTSGYNEQFF. The CDR3 coding sequence is TGTGCCAGCAGCTTTACTAGCGGATACAATGAGCAGTTCTTC.

The rearrangement joins TRBV2 to TRBJ2-5; perhaps TRBD2 as D (6 bases). Germline V gene sequence: CDR1 SNHLY, CDR2 FYNNEI. Trimming pared 3 bases from V and 1 base from J, leaving 9 bases between. This CDR3 has 14 residues. The CDR3 region is CASSETSSQETQYF. The DNA for the CDR3 is TGTGCCAGCAGTGAGACTAGTTCCCAAGAGACCCAGTACTTC.

The sample holds one count of this clone. This chain connects TRBV12-5 to TRBJ2-7; 7 positions match TRBD2. CDR1 and CDR2 (germline): LGHNT, FRNRAP. Unmatched junction bases numbered 24, after V lost 4 bases and J lost 6 bases. This CDR3 has 19 amino acids. CDR3 sequence (DNA): TGTGCTAGTGGTTCCCTCGGGGTTACTAGCGCCAACACGGGGGGCGAGCAGTACTTC. Amino acid sequence: CASGSLGVTSANTGGEQYF.

In this sample, this clone turned up once. The rearrangement links TRBV12-5 to TRBJ2-7; no definite D call. The CDR3 consists of 13 residues. V lost 2 bases and J 3 bases, leaving 8 bases between the germline ends. The V gene's germline CDR1 is LGHNT and CDR2 FRNRAP. CDR3: CASGLSNSYEQYF. The CDR3 region has the DNA TGTGCTAGTGGTTTGTCCAACAGCTACGAGCAGTACTTC.

The rearrangement links TRBV7-9 to TRBJ2-7, with D hard to call. V was cut by 1 base and J by 1 base, with 8 bases left in between. This CDR3 is 14 amino acids long. In germline, CDR1 is SEHNR, CDR2 FQNEAQ (reference sequence). This chain's CDR3 is CASSLGHQSYEQYF. The CDR3 DNA reads as TGTGCCAGCAGCTTAGGACATCAATCCTACGAGCAGTACTTC.

The chain employs TRBV30 and TRBJ2-1; D is unclear. The germline V gene has CDR1 GTSNPN and CDR2 SVGIG (reference sequence). The V and J ends lost 2 bases and 1 base respectively, with 9 bases between them. This CDR3 spans 14 amino acids. The CDR3, as DNA: TGTGCCTGGAGTCGGCAGGCTTCCTACAATGAGCAGTTCTTC. Residues: CAWSRQASYNEQFF.

The chain links TRBV19 to TRBJ2-3; D unresolved. Germline CDR1 is LNHDA and CDR2 is SQIVND (reference sequence). The germline V and J ends were trimmed by 1 base and 2 bases, with 10 bases remaining between them. CDR3 length: 15 residues. The CDR3 reads CASSIGLRTTDTQYF. The CDR3, as DNA: TGTGCCAGTAGTATAGGACTCAGAACCACAGATACGCAGTATTTT.

The chain combines TRBV19 with TRBJ2-3, with 11 nucleotides matching TRBD2. V was clipped by 6 bases and J by 6 bases; unmatched bases: 5. Per the germline V gene, CDR1 is LNHDA and CDR2 is SQIVND (reference sequence). The CDR3 consists of 14 residues. This CDR3 is CASSPTSGKDTQYF. In DNA form, the CDR3 reads TGTGCCAGTAGCCCGACTAGCGGGAAGGATACGCAGTATTTT.

V gene TRBV5-1 combines with J gene TRBJ1-1; 12 nucleotides match TRBD1. Losses at the gene ends were 9 bases for V and 10 bases for J; bases not matched to a gene: 4. The CDR3 length is 11 residues. Germline values: CDR1 SGHRS, CDR2 YFSETQ. CDR3 DNA sequence: TGCGCCACCAGGGACAGGGGGCGAGCTTTCTTT. Amino acid sequence: CATRDRGRAFF.